This T cell receptor (beta chain) stems from a study of blood T cells in healthy people across ages. Notes on this clonotype: Its antigen is unknown. One junction end disagrees with the germline gene, perhaps due to a read error.

Study results and limitations: Greater diversity and more naive CD4+ cells were seen in long-lived donors than in aged donors.

The use of a sample-barcoded 5' primer and a J-beta primer mix characterized a second PCR of about 6 to 11 cycles. TCRdb independently ran MiXCR on the 5' RACE reads; one entry per CDR3 protein. The sample lists roughly 2 million distinct CDR3 sequences; around 50% were seen once. The sequenced sample was blood. This TCR came from a woman aged 40 to 55 in good health.

The CDR3 is CAGSTILGKETQYF. The CDR3 DNA reads TGTGCCGGCAGCACGATCCTGGGGAAAGAGACCCAGTACTTC. The J gene is TRBJ2-5, the V gene TRBV7-2; D not certain. Germline V gene lookup returns CDR1 SGHTA and CDR2 FQGNSA. The CDR3 covers 14 residues.